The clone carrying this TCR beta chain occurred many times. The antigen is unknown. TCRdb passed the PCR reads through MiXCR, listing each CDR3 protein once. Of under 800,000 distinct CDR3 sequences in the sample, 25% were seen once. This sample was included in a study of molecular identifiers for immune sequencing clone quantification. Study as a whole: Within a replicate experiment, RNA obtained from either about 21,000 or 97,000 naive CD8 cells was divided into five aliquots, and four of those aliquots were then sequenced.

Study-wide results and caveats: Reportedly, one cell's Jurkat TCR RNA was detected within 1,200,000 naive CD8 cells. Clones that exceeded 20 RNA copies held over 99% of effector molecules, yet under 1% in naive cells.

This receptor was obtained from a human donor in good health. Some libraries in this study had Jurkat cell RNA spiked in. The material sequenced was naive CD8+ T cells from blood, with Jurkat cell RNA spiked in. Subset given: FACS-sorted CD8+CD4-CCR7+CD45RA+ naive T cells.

CDR3 DNA sequence: TGTGCCAGCAGGGGAATAGCGGGGTGGGAGACCCAGTACTTC. This translates into CASRGIAGWETQYF. The V and J genes are TRBV7-2 and TRBJ2-5; TRBD2 matches 8 bases. V trimming: 6 bases; J trimming: 5 bases; junction bases outside the gene matches: 8. The CDR3 has 14 amino acids. The germline CDR1 and CDR2 sequences are SGHTA and FQGNSA.